One sample yielded the 25 T cell receptor beta chains listed below, sequenced in a study of OX40 agonist ivuxolimab in advanced cancers. Profiling relied on immunoSEQ multiplex PCR, and the TCRdb table lists in-frame clones only, not all of them. The sample carries more than 50,000 clones, 75% to 90% recorded once. The sequences come from CD4+ or CD8+ T cells sorted from blood, collected in a trial of the OX40 agonist ivuxolimab. These receptors were obtained from an adult with an advanced solid tumor such as melanoma, head and neck, liver or kidney cancer.

The chain is built from TRBV27 and TRBJ1-1; 9 nucleotides agree with TRBD1. Trimming cost V 2 bases and J 3 bases; bases outside gene matches: 4. Per the germline V gene, CDR1 is MNHEY and CDR2 is SMNVEV (reference sequence). The CDR3 length is 15 residues. This chain's CDR3 is CASSLIRTGDTEAFF. Written as DNA, the CDR3 is TGTGCCAGCAGTTTAATACGGACAGGGGACACTGAAGCTTTCTTT.

CDR3 loop: CASSSRTAGSGHF. The CDR3 DNA reads TGTGCCAGTAGTTCCCGGACAGCCGGCAGTGGGCATTTT. The genes are TRBV19 and TRBJ1-5, with a possible D match to TRBD1 (6 bases). Trimming removed 5 bases from V and 15 bases from J, with 20 bases in between. Germline CDR1 and CDR2: LNHDA and SQIVND (reference sequence). The CDR3 has 13 residues.

The chain recombines TRBV29-1 with TRBJ1-5, with D perhaps TRBD1 (5 bases). With 4 bases removed from V and 11 bases from J, the gap between germline ends came to 21 bases. The germline V gene has CDR1 SQVTM and CDR2 ANQGSEA. The CDR3 sequence is 14 residues long. The CDR3 is CSVASGTGHMAQHF. The CDR3 coding sequence is TGCAGCGTTGCCAGCGGGACGGGGCATATGGCCCAGCATTTT.

J is TRBJ1-5 and V is TRBV28; D possibly corresponds to TRBD1 (6 bases). The CDR3 length is 16 residues. The V gene lost 2 bases and the J gene lost 3 bases, with 14 bases spanning the gap. Germline lookup yields CDR1 MDHEN and CDR2 SYDVKM. The CDR3 region is CASSLAGTSPNQPQHF. The CDR3 DNA follows: TGTGCCAGCAGTTTAGCCGGGACATCCCCCAATCAGCCCCAGCATTTT.

The V and J genes are TRBV19 and TRBJ2-3, with TRBD1 matching 8 bases. This CDR3 comprises 17 residues. Germline V gives CDR1 LNHDA, CDR2 SQIVND (reference sequence). The trim removed 3 bases at V and 1 base at J, leaving 9 bases unmatched. The CDR3 DNA is TGTGCCAGTAGTATTCTACAGGGGGAGGTAGGCACAGATACGCAGTATTTT. Translated: CASSILQGEVGTDTQYF.

The CDR3 region is CASSPPAGGPYQETQYF. In DNA form, the CDR3 reads TGTGCCAGCTCACCACCTGCCGGGGGGCCGTACCAAGAGACCCAGTACTTC. The rearrangement uses TRBV18 and TRBJ2-5; possible D gene TRBD2, 7 bases. Germline CDR1 KGHSH, CDR2 LQKENI. Deletions cut 0 bases from V and 0 bases from J, with 14 bases between. The CDR3 covers 17 residues.

This chain uses TRBV2 with TRBJ2-5; 7 positions agree with TRBD1. The CDR3 runs 14 residues. V trimming: 3 bases; J trimming: 2 bases; junction bases outside the gene matches: 3. CDR1 is SNHLY, CDR2 FYNNEI, per germline. This CDR3 is CASSDSRGQETQYF. The DNA of the CDR3 is TGTGCCAGCAGTGATTCCAGGGGGCAAGAGACCCAGTACTTC.

CDR3 in DNA: TGTGCCAGCTCACCACCTGTAGCGGCTAGCACAGATACGCAGTATTTT. Its protein product is CASSPPVAASTDTQYF. The V gene is TRBV18, the J gene TRBJ2-3, with TRBD2 as a possible D gene (6 bases). The V gene lost 0 bases and the J gene lost 0 bases, with 10 bases spanning the gap. The CDR3 runs to 16 residues. Germline V gives CDR1 KGHSH, CDR2 LQKENI.

The chain joins TRBV7-9 to TRBJ2-7; D is unresolved. The CDR3 runs 13 residues. Germline V gene data show CDR1 as SEHNR and CDR2 as FQNEAQ (reference sequence). V was trimmed by 5 bases and J by 2 bases, leaving 10 bases between them. CDR3 sequence reads: CASSQHPTYEQYF. The CDR3 DNA sequence: TGTGCCAGCAGCCAACACCCAACCTACGAGCAGTACTTC.

The chain has TRBV9 and TRBJ2-3; tentatively, D is TRBD2 (5 bases). Germline V gene data show CDR1 as SGDLS and CDR2 as YYNGEE. The CDR3 contains 15 residues. V was trimmed by 2 bases and J by 3 bases, leaving 13 bases between them. The CDR3 loop reads CASSVGPPGTDTQYF. The CDR3 coding sequence is TGTGCCAGCAGCGTCGGGCCTCCGGGGACAGATACGCAGTATTTT.

V and J are TRBV11-2 and TRBJ2-7; possible D gene TRBD2, 6 bases. The germline V gene encodes CDR1 SGHAT and CDR2 FQNNGV. The CDR3 totals 15 residues. Trimming took 5 bases from V and 2 from J, leaving 16 bases between them. The CDR3 DNA follows: TGTGCCAGCAGCCCCCCGGGGGTTTGGACCTACGAGCAGTACTTC. This gives the protein CASSPPGVWTYEQYF.

The rearrangement joins TRBV11-2 to TRBJ1-1, with D perhaps matching TRBD1 (5 bases). Germline CDR1 reads SGHAT; CDR2 reads FQNNGV. V gave up 2 bases and J gave up 5 bases, with 15 bases separating them. The CDR3 contains 15 residues. The CDR3 DNA follows: TGTGCCAGCAGCTTACAAGGAGGGGCTAGGACTGAAGCTTTCTTT. It codes for CASSLQGGARTEAFF.

The chain employs TRBV5-5 and TRBJ1-3; 12 bases agree with TRBD1. The V gene's germline CDR1 is SGHKS and CDR2 YYEKEE (reference sequence). After removal of 4 bases from V and 1 base from J, the junction contained 6 bases not matched to a gene. This CDR3 has 17 residues. For the CDR3, the DNA is TGTGCCAGCAGCGAGGGACAGGGGGCCCGTTCTGGAAACACCATATATTTT. Its translation is CASSEGQGARSGNTIYF.

The chain combines TRBV7-9 with TRBJ1-1; unclear D gene. Germline lookup yields CDR1 SEHNR and CDR2 FQNEAQ (reference sequence). This CDR3 contains 14 residues. V dropped 2 bases and J dropped 10 bases, with 17 bases sitting between them. The CDR3 bases are TGTGCCAGCAGCTTATCGGCAGGAGGGTGGCGAGCTTTCTTT. It yields the protein CASSLSAGGWRAFF.

About this clone itself: At one boundary the junction diverges from the germline segment, which might be a read error. This chain links TRBV5-1 with TRBJ1-1; D may be TRBD1 (5 bases). CDR3 length: 14 residues. From germline, CDR1 is SGHRS and CDR2 YFSETQ. The CDR3 bases are TGCGCCAGCAGCTTGTCAGGGATCCCCTCACCTAACCGGTTT. It specifies CASSLSGIPSPNRF. Supplemented by reference TRBV5-1 and TRBJ1-1, the full variable domain reads KAGVTQTPRYLIKTRGQQVTLSCSPISGHRSVSWYQQTPGQGLQFLFEYFSETQRNKGNFPGRFSGRQFSNSRSEMNVSTLELGDSALYLCASSLSGIPSPNRFGQGTRLTVV.

V gene TRBV7-2 combines with J gene TRBJ1-1; TRBD1 might be the D (6 bases). V lost 5 bases and J 10 bases, leaving 11 bases between the germline ends. The CDR3 is 11 residues long. CDR1 is SGHTA and CDR2 is FQGNSA in the germline V gene. The CDR3 DNA reads TGTGCCAGCAGCCTTGGAGGGGGAGCTTTCTTT. Amino acids: CASSLGGGAFF.

The chain is built from TRBV5-4 and TRBJ2-6; weak D call: TRBD1 (6 bases). The CDR3 has 16 residues. The germline gives CDR1 SGHNT, CDR2 YYREEE (reference sequence). The V end was cut by 4 bases, the J end by 2 bases, with 13 bases between. CDR3 protein: CASSHRQAAGANVLTF. The CDR3 nucleotides are TGTGCCAGCAGCCACCGACAGGCCGCTGGGGCCAACGTCCTGACTTTC.

This chain links TRBV18 with TRBJ2-3; 8 nucleotides line up with TRBD1. The trim removed 3 bases at V and 7 bases at J, leaving 15 bases unmatched. Germline CDR1 and CDR2: KGHSH and LQKENI. The CDR3 has 17 amino acids. The CDR3 sequence is CASSPKTGATPVNTQYF. The DNA for the CDR3 is TGTGCCAGCTCACCGAAGACAGGGGCGACCCCAGTAAATACGCAGTATTTT.

The chain links TRBV15 to TRBJ1-1; possibly TRBD1 for D (6 bases). With 1 base removed from V and 1 base from J, the gap between germline ends came to 10 bases. In germline, CDR1 is LNHNV, CDR2 YYDKDF (reference sequence). The CDR3 length is 15 residues. CDR3 sequence (DNA): TGTGCCACCAGCAGAGGGGGACAAGGGAACACTGAAGCTTTCTTT. It yields the protein CATSRGGQGNTEAFF.

V and J are TRBV28 and TRBJ2-1, with D perhaps being TRBD1 or TRBD2 (5 bases each). Trimming removed 6 bases from V and 0 bases from J, with 15 bases in between. Germline values: CDR1 MDHEN, CDR2 SYDVKM. The CDR3 has 16 residues. CDR3 nucleotide sequence: TGTGCCAGCAGCGGACGGGACCCGAGCTCCTACAATGAGCAGTTCTTC. Its translation: CASSGRDPSSYNEQFF.

The CDR3 DNA is TGTGCCAGTAGTATAAGACAGGCAGGCAATCAGCCCCAGCATTTT. This sequence encodes CASSIRQAGNQPQHF. The chain combines TRBV19 with TRBJ1-5, with D maybe TRBD1 (6 bases). The V end was cut by 2 bases, the J end by 2 bases, with 10 bases between. Germline V gives CDR1 LNHDA, CDR2 SQIVND (reference sequence). The CDR3 has 15 residues.

The CDR3 is CASSLIGEETQYF. Written as DNA, the CDR3 is TGTGCCAGCAGCTTAATTGGGGAAGAGACCCAGTACTTC. The V call is TRBV13, the J call TRBJ2-5; D remains unclear. The V and J ends lost 2 bases and 3 bases respectively, with 7 bases between them. The CDR3 length is 13 residues. Germline V CDR1 and CDR2: PRHDT, FYEKMQ (reference sequence).

V usage is TRBV7-9 and J usage is TRBJ2-7; 8 bases are shared with TRBD1. This CDR3 is built from 16 residues. Germline V gene data show CDR1 as SEHNR and CDR2 as FQNEAQ (reference sequence). V lost 1 base, J lost 1 base, and 6 bases stayed unmatched. The CDR3 spells CASSLDRGFGSYEQYF. The CDR3 DNA reads as TGTGCCAGCAGCTTAGACAGGGGGTTCGGGTCCTACGAGCAGTACTTC.

The rearrangement uses TRBV28 and TRBJ2-3, with D perhaps matching TRBD1 (6 bases). This CDR3 has 15 residues. Germline CDR1 and CDR2: MDHEN and SYDVKM. Trimming left V 4 bases short and J 1 base short, with 12 bases between. The CDR3 DNA follows: TGTGCCAGCAGTTACAGGGCGCGGGGCACAGATACGCAGTATTTT. Translated: CASSYRARGTDTQYF.

V is TRBV11-2 and J is TRBJ2-2, with D perhaps matching TRBD1 (6 bases). The CDR3 has 14 amino acids. The germline V and J ends were trimmed by 5 bases and 6 bases, with 13 bases remaining between them. From germline, CDR1 is SGHAT and CDR2 FQNNGV. CDR3 nucleotide sequence: TGTGCCAGCAGCACACAACAGGGCGCCGGGGAGCTGTTTTTT. Its protein product is CASSTQQGAGELFF.